A selection of T cell receptor beta chains follows, all from one sample in a study of cytomegalovirus exposure and HLA in healthy donors. Generated by immunoSEQ multiplex PCR, the TCRdb table keeps only in-frame clones and is missing some. The sample has 70,000 to 95,000 clones; more than 60% are singletons. Material for sequencing was PBMCs. The receptor set was obtained from a man aged 35 to 55 in good health and CMV-seronegative. Both conserved end residues are trimmed from each CDR3. The size of a clone is reported for some rows only, either as once, few or many, or as a class for expanded clones.

>TRBV13|-|TRBJ2-7
ASSAFDNEQY
>TRBV6-5|-|TRBJ1-4
ASSYGRAPTNEKLF
>TRBV27|-|TRBJ1-5
ASSPDSYFQPQH
>TRBV28|-|TRBJ2-6
ASNLGDRASGANVLT
>TRBV11-2|-|TRBJ1-1
ASSSGGERNTEAF
>TRBV18|-|TRBJ2-7
ASSLRRAEVHEQY
>TRBV6-5|-|TRBJ2-1
ASSYQGGEQF
>TRBV7-9|-|TRBJ1-1
ASRISNTGETEAF
>TRBV11-2|-|TRBJ2-5
ASSSRDRSFETQY
>TRBV28|-|TRBJ1-2
ASSLGQGVIYGYT
>TRBV6-1|-|TRBJ2-7
ASSGLPDTYEQY
>TRBV4-2|-|TRBJ1-1
ASSQRTSGGREAF
>TRBV11-2|-|TRBJ2-7
ASSFSSEQY
>TRBV5-1|-|TRBJ1-3
ASSSTDGSTIY
>TRBV19|-|TRBJ1-5
ASFTGGGGNQPQH
>TRBV28|-|TRBJ2-1
ASSRTFRSYNEQF
>TRBV11-2|-|TRBJ2-1
ASSSLRGGRPDEQF
>TRBV6-1|-|TRBJ2-7
ASSYAPGEQY
>TRBV11-2|-|TRBJ2-1
ASSLANEQF
>TRBV6-1|once|TRBJ1-4
ASSEHHNRVRQDNEKLF
>TRBV18|-|TRBJ2-7
ASSPPGREGEQY
>TRBV6-5|-|TRBJ1-6
ASRLGTGSNSPLH
>TRBV6-5|once|TRBJ2-5
ASRYRTGGEETQY
>TRBV19|-|TRBJ1-2
ASTSDRSSYGYT
>TRBV29-1|-|TRBJ1-1
SAGVRGDTEAF
>TRBV11-2|-|TRBJ1-2
TSSPGGYGYT
>TRBV30|-|TRBJ1-4
AWSQGANEKLF
>TRBV18|-|TRBJ2-3
ASSLIPGTGGGGRTDTQY
>TRBV6-5|-|TRBJ2-1
ASSQTSNEQF
>TRBV5-1|-|TRBJ1-4
ASWTGMGNNEKLF
>TRBV18|-|TRBJ1-1
ASSPGPGEAF
>TRBV7-2|-|TRBJ1-1
ASSPVARGTEAF
>TRBV7-2|-|TRBJ1-5
ASSRQGSNQPQH
>TRBV27|-|TRBJ1-3
ASSLTGVGGNTIY
>TRBV5-4|-|TRBJ2-1
ASSLVNYNEQF
>TRBV5-1|-|TRBJ2-7
ASSLRQGVYEQY
>TRBV6-5|-|TRBJ1-2
ASSLARGRFFGYT
>TRBV14|-|TRBJ1-1
ASSHLPSGRGTEAF
>TRBV19|-|TRBJ1-5
ATNDRVNQPQH
>TRBV6-5|-|TRBJ2-5
ASGAGVETQY
>TRBV11-1|once|TRBJ2-1
ASSLVRTGKSSYNEQF
>TRBV20-1|few|TRBJ1-2
SASTGRGYT
>TRBV7-6|-|TRBJ1-4
ASSLDTVAKLF
>TRBV5-1|-|TRBJ2-5
ASSDSGRLETQY
>TRBV6-1|-|TRBJ2-5
ASRLDSRTQY
>TRBV9|-|TRBJ2-3
ASSKTGQGVTDTQY
>TRBV18|-|TRBJ2-7
ASSPPTVAPYEQY
>TRBV28|-|TRBJ2-7
ASSSGGTHHEQY
>TRBV5-4|-|TRBJ2-1
ASSWDRAYNEQF
>TRBV30|-|TRBJ2-1
AHMGSSGYNEQF
>TRBV11-2|-|TRBJ2-3
ASSSLAGSSTDTQY
>TRBV6-5|-|TRBJ1-1
ASSSRVSMNTEAF
>TRBV28|-|TRBJ1-5
ASSLGQGARVWSNQPQH
>TRBV5-1|-|TRBJ2-2
ASSDRVNTGELF
>TRBV4-1|-|TRBJ2-1
ASSPGASSYNEQF
>TRBV28|-|TRBJ1-2
ASSRGQLPYGYT
>TRBV25-1|-|TRBJ2-1
ASSGGLWNEQF
>TRBV27|-|TRBJ1-6
ASSRDRALYLYNSPLH
>TRBV28|-|TRBJ1-3
ASNYGTGNTIY
>TRBV12-5|-|TRBJ1-5
ASEAGVGNQPQH